These T cell receptor beta chains were read from a single sample in a study of blood T cell repertoires in COVID-19. Sequencing used immunoSEQ multiplex PCR; TCRdb keeps in-frame clones, though not all of them. The sample records tens of thousands of clones, about nine tenths being singletons. Material for sequencing was peripheral blood. The receptors here all came from a human donor in a cohort sampled during active COVID-19. Each CDR3 is given with its conserved first and last residue. A D gene is named only where the DNA matches it firmly. Clone size, where shown, is once, few, many, or a class for clones that have expanded.

>NA|TRBD1|TRBJ1-1|TRBV5-4
CASSRPGTGNTEAFF
TGTGCCAGCAGTCGTCCCGGGACAGGGAACACTGAAGCTTTCTTT
>NA|NA|TRBJ1-2|TRBV15
CATSRDWTDSANYGYTF
TGTGCCACCAGCAGAGATTGGACGGACAGTGCAAACTATGGCTACACCTTC
>NA|NA|TRBJ2-7|TRBV6-6
CASSYPSDSAYEQYF
TGTGCCAGCAGTTACCCCTCCGACAGTGCCTACGAGCAGTACTTC
>NA|TRBD2|TRBJ2-1|TRBV5-1
CASSLGLAGNSYNEQFF
TGCGCCAGCAGCTTGGGCCTAGCGGGGAACTCCTACAATGAGCAGTTCTTC
>NA|NA|TRBJ2-2|TRBV10-3
CAISGTVNTGELFF
TGTGCCATCAGTGGGACAGTGAACACCGGGGAGCTGTTTTTT
>NA|NA|TRBJ1-1|TRBV19
CASSIGTATEAFF
TGTGCCAGTAGTATAGGGACAGCCACTGAAGCTTTCTTT
>NA|NA|TRBJ1-1|TRBV6-5
CASSNNRDTEAFF
TGTGCCAGCAGTAATAACAGAGACACTGAAGCTTTCTTT
>NA|NA|TRBJ2-3|TRBV19
CASSTTQGTDTQYF
TGTGCCAGTAGTACAACTCAGGGCACAGATACGCAGTATTTT
>NA|TRBD2|TRBJ2-3|TRBV7-8
CASSSLTSGGTHTQYF
TGTGCCAGCAGCTCCCTGACTAGCGGGGGGACACATACGCAGTATTTT
>once|TRBD1|TRBJ1-2|TRBV18
CASSPGQTYGYTF
TGTGCCAGCTCACCGGGACAGACGTATGGCTACACCTTC
>NA|NA|TRBJ1-5|TRBV7-3
CASSLTAGDNQPQHF
TGTGCCAGCAGCTTAACGGCAGGGGATAATCAGCCCCAGCATTTT
>NA|NA|TRBJ2-7|TRBV12-3/TRBV12-4
CASSQDAYEQYF
TGTGCCAGCAGTCAGGATGCCTACGAGCAGTACTTC
>NA|NA|TRBJ1-2|TRBV27
CASSLSGPDGYTF
TGTGCCAGCAGTTTAAGCGGTCCTGATGGCTACACCTTC
>NA|TRBD1|TRBJ2-2|TRBV6-5
CASSYFQGQGDGELFF
TGTGCCAGCAGTTACTTCCAGGGACAGGGCGACGGGGAGCTGTTTTTT
>NA|NA|TRBJ1-5|TRBV10-2
CATRQPSNQPQHF
TGCGCCACCCGACAGCCTAGCAATCAGCCCCAGCATTTT
>NA|NA|TRBJ1-4|TRBV7-9
CASSGSLREKLFF
TGTGCCAGCAGTGGGAGTTTAAGGGAAAAACTGTTTTTT
>NA|NA|TRBJ2-2|TRBV7-8
CASSLSSRRSGPAGELFF
TGTGCCAGCAGCCTATCTTCGCGGAGGTCCGGTCCTGCCGGGGAGCTGTTTTTT
>NA|NA|TRBJ1-6|TRBV2
CASSERDSYNSPLHF
TGTGCCAGCAGTGAACGGGACTCCTATAATTCACCCCTCCACTTT
>NA|TRBD1|TRBJ2-7|TRBV19
CASSNRGSESYEQYF
TGTGCCAGTAGTAACAGGGGTTCGGAATCCTACGAGCAGTACTTC
>NA|TRBD2|TRBJ2-2|TRBV5-4
CASSSGGGTGELFF
TGTGCCAGCAGCTCCGGGGGGGGGACCGGGGAGCTGTTTTTT
>NA|NA|TRBJ2-2|TRBV6-5
CASSPIRIAGELFF
TGTGCCAGCAGTCCCATTCGCATAGCCGGGGAGCTGTTTTTT
>NA|NA|TRBJ1-2|TRBV12-2
CARISGNQANYGYTF
TGTGCAAGGATCTCGGGGAACCAAGCTAACTATGGCTACACCTTC
>NA|NA|TRBJ1-1|TRBV10-3
CAISDPRGLNTEAFF
TGTGCCATCAGTGACCCGAGGGGGTTGAACACTGAAGCTTTCTTT
>NA|TRBD1|TRBJ2-2|TRBV29-1
CSVRTRDRNTGELFF
TGCAGCGTGCGTACCCGGGACAGAAACACCGGGGAGCTGTTTTTT
>NA|NA|TRBJ1-5|TRBV29-1
CSAGQPQHF
TGCAGCGCCGGTCAGCCCCAGCATTTT
>NA|TRBD1|TRBJ1-1|TRBV3-1/TRBV3-2
CASSPLRTGIVRDESLRTEAFF
TGTGCCAGCAGCCCACTAAGGACAGGGATCGTGAGGGACGAAAGCTTGAGGACTGAAGCTTTCTTT
>NA|NA|TRBJ1-3|TRBV6-1
CASSEIWGGAVYF
TGTGCCAGCAGTGAAATATGGGGAGGTGCCGTATATTTT
>NA|TRBD2|TRBJ2-1|TRBV19
CASRGPGLANNEQFF
TGTGCCAGTAGAGGCCCAGGACTAGCAAACAATGAGCAGTTCTTC
>NA|NA|TRBJ1-2|TRBV4-3
CASSQATDRSYGYTF
TGCGCCAGCAGCCAAGCGACGGACAGATCGTATGGCTACACCTTC
>NA|NA|TRBJ1-2|TRBV10-2
CASSEARASYGYTF
TGCGCCAGCAGTGAAGCCAGGGCGTCCTATGGCTACACCTTC
>NA|NA|TRBJ1-5|TRBV29-1
CSVRLGPGSNQPQHF
TGCAGCGTTCGTTTGGGGCCAGGGAGCAATCAGCCCCAGCATTTT
>NA|TRBD2|TRBJ2-5|TRBV10-3
CATRTSETQYF
TGTGCCACCCGGACTAGCGAGACCCAGTACTTC
>NA|TRBD1|TRBJ1-2|TRBV3-1/TRBV3-2
CASSHFDRVYYGYTF
TGTGCCAGCAGCCACTTCGACAGGGTGTACTATGGCTACACCTTC
>few|NA|TRBJ1-5|TRBV19
CASSSHGGINQPQHF
TGTGCCAGTAGTTCTCATGGAGGGATCAATCAGCCCCAGCATTTT
>NA|NA|TRBJ1-5|TRBV6-2/TRBV6-3
CASRPFRAPEGNQPQHF
TGTGCCAGCAGACCTTTCCGGGCTCCGGAGGGCAATCAGCCCCAGCATTTT
>NA|NA|TRBJ1-2|TRBV7-2
CASRGPAGGGYTF
TGTGCCAGCCGCGGCCCCGCGGGTGGTGGCTACACCTTC
>NA|TRBD1|TRBJ1-4|TRBV30
CAWSGVTGDFFGTNEKLFF
TGTGCCTGGAGCGGGGTAACAGGGGACTTCTTTGGAACTAATGAAAAACTGTTTTTT
>NA|NA|TRBJ1-5|TRBV6-6
CASSPPHRAYSNQPQHF
TGTGCCAGCAGTCCCCCCCACAGGGCTTATAGCAATCAGCCCCAGCATTTT
>NA|NA|TRBJ1-6|TRBV7-2
CASSLYPGQGSSPLHF
TGTGCCAGCAGCCTATACCCGGGACAAGGGAGTTCACCCCTCCACTTT
>NA|NA|TRBJ1-6|TRBV14
CASSQGAGSAPLHF
TGTGCCAGCAGCCAAGGCGCGGGATCAGCACCCCTCCACTTT
>NA|TRBD1|TRBJ1-6|TRBV27
CASRGQGESPLHF
TGTGCCAGCAGAGGACAGGGAGAATCACCCCTCCACTTT
>NA|TRBD1|TRBJ1-1|TRBV27
CASRRDRTGKAFF
TGTGCCAGTCGGAGGGACAGAACAGGTAAAGCTTTCTTT
>few|TRBD1|TRBJ2-7|TRBV3-1/TRBV3-2
CASSLRQGRHEQYF
TGTGCCAGCAGCCTTCGACAGGGTAGACACGAGCAGTACTTC
>once|TRBD1|TRBJ1-5|TRBV5-6
CASSLGALTGGSQPQHF
TGTGCCAGCAGCTTGGGGGCCCTGACAGGGGGTAGTCAGCCCCAGCATTTT
>NA|TRBD2|TRBJ2-2|TRBV30
CAWSVWLAGSNTGELFF
TGTGCCTGGAGTGTATGGCTAGCGGGGTCGAACACCGGGGAGCTGTTTTTT
>once|NA|TRBJ2-1|TRBV6-5
CASSYSMEVGEQFF
TGTGCCAGCAGTTACTCGATGGAGGTCGGTGAGCAGTTCTTC
>NA|NA|TRBJ2-7|TRBV4-2
CASSGKRVYEQYF
TGTGCCAGCAGCGGAAAGCGGGTATACGAGCAGTACTTC
>NA|TRBD2|TRBJ2-3|TRBV14
CASSKSGSKTDTQYF
TGTGCCAGCAGCAAAAGCGGGAGCAAAACAGATACGCAGTATTTT
>NA|TRBD2|TRBJ2-1|TRBV19
CASTIGGASHEQFF
TGTGCCAGTACGATCGGGGGGGCCTCCCATGAGCAGTTCTTC
>few|TRBD1|TRBJ1-5|TRBV29-1
CSVARGVNQPQHF
TGCAGCGTTGCCAGGGGGGTCAATCAGCCCCAGCATTTT
>NA|NA|TRBJ1-5|TRBV13
CASSLGRQAGYQPQHF
TGTGCCAGCAGCTTAGGTAGACAGGCGGGTTATCAGCCCCAGCATTTT
>NA|NA|TRBJ2-1|TRBV12-3/TRBV12-4
CASSLLSHNEQFF
TGTGCCAGCAGTTTACTGAGCCACAATGAGCAGTTCTTC